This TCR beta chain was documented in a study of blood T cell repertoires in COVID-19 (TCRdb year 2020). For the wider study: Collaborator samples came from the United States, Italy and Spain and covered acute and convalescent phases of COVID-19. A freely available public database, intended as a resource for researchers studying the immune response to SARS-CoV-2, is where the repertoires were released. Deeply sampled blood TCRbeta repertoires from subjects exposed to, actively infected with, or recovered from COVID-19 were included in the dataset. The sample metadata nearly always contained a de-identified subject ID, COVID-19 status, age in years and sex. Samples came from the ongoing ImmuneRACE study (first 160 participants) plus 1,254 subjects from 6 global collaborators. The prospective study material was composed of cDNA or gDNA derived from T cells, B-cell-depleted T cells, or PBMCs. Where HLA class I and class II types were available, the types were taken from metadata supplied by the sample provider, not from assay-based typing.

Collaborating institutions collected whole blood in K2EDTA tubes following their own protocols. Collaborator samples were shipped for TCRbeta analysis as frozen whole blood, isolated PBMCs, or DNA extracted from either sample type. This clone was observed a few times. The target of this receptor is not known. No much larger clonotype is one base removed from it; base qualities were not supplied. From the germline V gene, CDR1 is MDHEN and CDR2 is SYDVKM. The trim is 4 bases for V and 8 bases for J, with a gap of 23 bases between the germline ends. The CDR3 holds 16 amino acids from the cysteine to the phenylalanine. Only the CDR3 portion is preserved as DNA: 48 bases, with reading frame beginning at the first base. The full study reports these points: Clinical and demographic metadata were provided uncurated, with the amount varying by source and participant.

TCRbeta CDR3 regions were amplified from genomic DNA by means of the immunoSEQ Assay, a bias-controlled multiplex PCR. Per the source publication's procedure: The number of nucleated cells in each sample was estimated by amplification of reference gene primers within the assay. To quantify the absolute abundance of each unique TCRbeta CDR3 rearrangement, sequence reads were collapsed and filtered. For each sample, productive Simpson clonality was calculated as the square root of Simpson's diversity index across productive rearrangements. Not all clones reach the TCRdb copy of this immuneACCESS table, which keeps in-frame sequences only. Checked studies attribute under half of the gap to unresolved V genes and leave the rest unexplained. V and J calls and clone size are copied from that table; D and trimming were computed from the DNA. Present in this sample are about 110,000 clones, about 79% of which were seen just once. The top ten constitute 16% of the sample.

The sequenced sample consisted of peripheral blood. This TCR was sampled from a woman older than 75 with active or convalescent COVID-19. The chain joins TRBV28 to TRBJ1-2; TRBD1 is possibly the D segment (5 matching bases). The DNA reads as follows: TGTGCCAGCAGTTCCTCCCTTCCGTATGTTTACAGGGGCTACACCTTC. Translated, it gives CASSSSLPYVYRGYTF.